This T cell receptor (beta chain) was retrieved from a study of sequential checkpoint blockade in melanoma (dated by TCRdb to between 2018 and 2020). Broadly, across the study: In a 1:1 randomization, patients received either first-line nivolumab then ipilimumab (arm A) or ipilimumab then nivolumab (arm B). Maintenance nivolumab was given following each of the two trial sequences.

Comments on this clone: Its binding antigen is unknown. Per-nucleotide qualities are absent, and no much larger clonotype sits a single base away.

The study at large found these results: The model for predicting response that combines TCR metrics with mutation burden needs to be validated in larger, independent patient cohorts.

This specimen's treatment or condition label, interpreted: randomized to nivolumab then ipilimumab (arm A) or the reverse (arm B). Prior DNA-damaging chemotherapy had not been received by any trial patient. A FACS Aria II flow cytometer was used to sort live CD3+CD8+ cells that were negative for CD19 and CD56 from thawed PBMCs. Samples were obtained from patients with melanoma enrolled in CheckMate 064, a randomized, open-label phase II trial of sequential checkpoint blockade. Peripheral blood mononuclear cells were collected by leukapheresis, purified with Ficoll-Paque, and frozen in human serum with approximately 10% DMSO. Right after sorting, the blood CD3+CD8+ cells were verified to be >95% pure, and DNA extraction followed. TCRbeta CDR3 regions were immunosequenced from genomic DNA with the immunoSEQ Assay. Genomic DNA was amplified by bias-controlled multiplex PCR before high-throughput sequencing. The study's own analysis went as follows. To quantify the absolute abundance of each unique TCRbeta CDR3 region, the sequences were collapsed and filtered. Clonality, defined as 1 minus Pielou's evenness, was calculated using only productive rearrangements. A previously published method was used to identify clones whose frequencies were significantly greater in on-treatment samples than in baseline samples. TCRdb re-hosts the immuneACCESS table, in-frame sequences only. Its copies lack some clones; in the studies checked, an unresolved V gene accounts for under half of them, and the cause for the rest is not known. That table furnishes V, J and clone size, whereas the DNA furnished D and trimming. The sample table records 4,000 or so clones; roughly 57% of these occur just once. The top ten hold 20% to 25% of the sample.

The sequence came from a human patient with melanoma. Some clones in this sample may be carry-over from other donors' samples. Sequencing was performed on CD8+ T cells sorted from blood (inferred from file names), taken from a patient given nivolumab and ipilimumab in sequence.

The CDR3 has the sequence CASSYGLENGEAFF. The bases are TGTGCCAGCAGTTACGGCCTGGAGAATGGTGAAGCTTTCTTT. The rearrangement joined TRBV6-5 to TRBJ1-1, with the D gene call left open. The CDR3 holds 14 amino acids from the cysteine to the phenylalanine. Only the CDR3 region is kept as DNA, spanning 42 bases read in frame from base 1. V loses 2 bases of germline sequence and J loses 7 bases, and the interval between the two ends is 14 bases. Based on the germline V gene, the CDR1 and CDR2 sequences are MNHEY and SVGAGI.